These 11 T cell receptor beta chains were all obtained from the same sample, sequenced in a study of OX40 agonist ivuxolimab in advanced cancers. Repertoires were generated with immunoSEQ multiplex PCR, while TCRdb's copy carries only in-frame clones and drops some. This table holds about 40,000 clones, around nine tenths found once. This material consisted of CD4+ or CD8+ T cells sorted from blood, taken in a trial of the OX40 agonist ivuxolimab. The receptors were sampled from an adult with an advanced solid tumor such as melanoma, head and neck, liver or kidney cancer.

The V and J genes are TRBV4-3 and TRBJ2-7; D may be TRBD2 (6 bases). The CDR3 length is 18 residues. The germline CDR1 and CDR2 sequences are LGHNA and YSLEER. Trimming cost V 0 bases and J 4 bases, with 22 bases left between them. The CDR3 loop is CASSQDGPGVAAMYEQYF. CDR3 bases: TGCGCCAGCAGCCAAGATGGACCTGGGGTAGCGGCTATGTACGAGCAGTACTTC.

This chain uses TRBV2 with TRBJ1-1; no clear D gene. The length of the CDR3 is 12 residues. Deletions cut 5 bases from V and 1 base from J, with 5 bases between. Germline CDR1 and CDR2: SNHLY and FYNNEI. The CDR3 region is CASSWENTEAFF. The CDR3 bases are TGTGCCAGCAGTTGGGAGAACACTGAAGCTTTCTTT. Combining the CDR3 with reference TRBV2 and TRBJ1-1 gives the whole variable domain EPEVTQTPSHQVTQMGQEVILRCVPISNHLYFYWYRQILGQKVEFLVSFYNNEISEKSEIFDDQFSVERPDGSNFTLKIRSTKLEDSAMYFCASSWENTEAFFGQGTRLTVV.

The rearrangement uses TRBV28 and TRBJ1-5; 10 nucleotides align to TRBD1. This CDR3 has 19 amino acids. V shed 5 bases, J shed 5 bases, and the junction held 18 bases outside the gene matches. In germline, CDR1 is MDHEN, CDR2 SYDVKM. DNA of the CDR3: TGTGCCAGCAGTCCCGGGACAGGGGATGCTCGTTATCGCGATCAGCCCCAGCATTTT. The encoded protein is CASSPGTGDARYRDQPQHF.

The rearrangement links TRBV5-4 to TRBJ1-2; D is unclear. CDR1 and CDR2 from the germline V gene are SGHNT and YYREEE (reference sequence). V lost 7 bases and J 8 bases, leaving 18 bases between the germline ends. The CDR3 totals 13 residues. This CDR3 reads CASPAAGGRGYTF. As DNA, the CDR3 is TGTGCCAGCCCCGCAGCTGGTGGGCGAGGCTACACCTTC.

The CDR3 DNA reads as TGTGCCAGCAGCAAAGCGCTCGGGGGGCGTGTGGATGGCTACACCTTC. It codes for CASSKALGGRVDGYTF. The rearrangement links TRBV21-1 to TRBJ1-2. TRBV21-1 corresponds to a pseudogene. The CDR3 covers 16 residues.

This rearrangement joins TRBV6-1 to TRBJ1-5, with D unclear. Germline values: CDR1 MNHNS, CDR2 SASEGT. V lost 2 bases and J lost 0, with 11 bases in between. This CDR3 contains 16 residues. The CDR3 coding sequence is TGTGCCAGCAGTGAAAAAAGGTTAACTAGCAATCAGCCCCAGCATTTT. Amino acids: CASSEKRLTSNQPQHF.

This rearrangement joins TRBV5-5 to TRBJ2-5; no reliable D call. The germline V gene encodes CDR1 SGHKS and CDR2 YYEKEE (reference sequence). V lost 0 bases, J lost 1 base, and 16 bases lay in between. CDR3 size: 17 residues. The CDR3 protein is CASSLGNFRFLQETQYF. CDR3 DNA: TGTGCCAGCAGCTTGGGGAATTTTAGGTTTCTCCAAGAGACCCAGTACTTC.

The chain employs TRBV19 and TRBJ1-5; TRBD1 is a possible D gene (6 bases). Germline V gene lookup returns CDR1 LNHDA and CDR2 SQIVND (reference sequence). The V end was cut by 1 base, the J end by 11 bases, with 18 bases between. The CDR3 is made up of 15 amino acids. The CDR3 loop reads CASSIVQGPISTQHF. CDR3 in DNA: TGTGCCAGTAGTATAGTACAGGGTCCTATCTCGACCCAGCATTTT.

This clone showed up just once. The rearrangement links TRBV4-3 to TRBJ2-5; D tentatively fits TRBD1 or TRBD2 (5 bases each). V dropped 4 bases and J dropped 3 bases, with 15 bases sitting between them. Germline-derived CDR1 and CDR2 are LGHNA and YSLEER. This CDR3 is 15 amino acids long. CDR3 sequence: CASSPYPRGEETQYF. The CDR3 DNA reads TGCGCCAGCAGCCCCTATCCTAGAGGGGAAGAGACCCAGTACTTC.

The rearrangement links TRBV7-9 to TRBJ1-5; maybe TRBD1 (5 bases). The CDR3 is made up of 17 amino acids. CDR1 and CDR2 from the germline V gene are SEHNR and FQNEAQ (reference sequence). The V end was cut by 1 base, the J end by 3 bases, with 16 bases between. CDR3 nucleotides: TGTGCCAGCAGCTTAGAGAGAGGTGTACAGGACAATCAGCCCCAGCATTTT. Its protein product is CASSLERGVQDNQPQHF.

The CDR3 loop reads CASSLAIRQNYGYTF. CDR3 coding DNA: TGTGCCAGCAGCTTAGCAATAAGGCAGAACTATGGCTACACCTTC. The J gene is TRBJ1-2, the V gene TRBV7-9; no definite D call. CDR3 length: 15 residues. Trimming cost V 0 bases and J 2 bases, with 10 bases left between them. CDR1 and CDR2 (germline): SEHNR, FQNEAQ (reference sequence).